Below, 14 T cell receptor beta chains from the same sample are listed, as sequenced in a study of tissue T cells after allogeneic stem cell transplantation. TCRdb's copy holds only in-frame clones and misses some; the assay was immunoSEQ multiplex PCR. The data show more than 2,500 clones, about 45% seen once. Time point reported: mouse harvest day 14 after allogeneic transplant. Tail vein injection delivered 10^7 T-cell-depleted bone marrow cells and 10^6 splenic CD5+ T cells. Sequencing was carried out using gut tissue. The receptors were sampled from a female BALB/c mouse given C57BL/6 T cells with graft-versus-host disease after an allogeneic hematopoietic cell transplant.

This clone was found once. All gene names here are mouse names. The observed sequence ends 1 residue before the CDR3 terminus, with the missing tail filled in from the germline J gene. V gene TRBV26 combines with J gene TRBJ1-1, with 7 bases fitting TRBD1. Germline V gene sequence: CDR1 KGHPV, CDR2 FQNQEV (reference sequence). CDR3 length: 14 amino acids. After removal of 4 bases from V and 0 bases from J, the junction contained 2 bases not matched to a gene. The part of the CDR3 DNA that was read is TGTGCCAGCAGTCATGGGACAGCAAACACAGAAGTCTTC. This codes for CASSHGTANTEVF. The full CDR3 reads CASSHGTANTEVFF.

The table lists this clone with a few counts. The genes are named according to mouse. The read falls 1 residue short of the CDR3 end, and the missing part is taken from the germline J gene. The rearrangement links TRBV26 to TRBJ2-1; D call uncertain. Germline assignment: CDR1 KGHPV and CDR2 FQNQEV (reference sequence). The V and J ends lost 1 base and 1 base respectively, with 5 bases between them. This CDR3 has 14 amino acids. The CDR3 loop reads CASSLYGNYAEQFF. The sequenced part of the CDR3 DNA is TGTGCCAGCAGTCTGTATGGGAACTATGCTGAGCAGTTC.

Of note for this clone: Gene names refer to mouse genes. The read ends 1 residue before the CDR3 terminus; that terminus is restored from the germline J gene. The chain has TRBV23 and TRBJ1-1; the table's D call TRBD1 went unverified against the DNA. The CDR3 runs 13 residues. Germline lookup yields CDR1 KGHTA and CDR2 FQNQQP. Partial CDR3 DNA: TGCTCCAGCAGTCGACAGGGACACACAGAAGTCTTC. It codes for CSSSRQGHTEVF. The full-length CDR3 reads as CSSSRQGHTEVFF.

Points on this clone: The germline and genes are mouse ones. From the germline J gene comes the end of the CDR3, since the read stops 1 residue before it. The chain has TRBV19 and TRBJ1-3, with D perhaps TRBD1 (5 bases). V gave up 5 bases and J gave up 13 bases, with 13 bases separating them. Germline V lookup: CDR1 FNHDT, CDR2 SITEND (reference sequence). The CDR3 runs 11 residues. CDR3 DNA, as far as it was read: TGTGCCAGCAGGTCGCCGGGGGTCCTCTAT. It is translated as CASRSPGVLY. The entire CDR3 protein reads CASRSPGVLYF.

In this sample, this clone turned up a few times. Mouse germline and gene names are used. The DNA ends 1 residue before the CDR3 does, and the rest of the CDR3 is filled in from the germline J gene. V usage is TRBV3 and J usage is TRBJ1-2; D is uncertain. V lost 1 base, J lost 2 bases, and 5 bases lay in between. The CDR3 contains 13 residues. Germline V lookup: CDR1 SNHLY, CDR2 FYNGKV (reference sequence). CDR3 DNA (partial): TGTGCCAGCAGCTTAGGGGTCAACTCCGACTACACC. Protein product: CASSLGVNSDYT. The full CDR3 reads CASSLGVNSDYTF.

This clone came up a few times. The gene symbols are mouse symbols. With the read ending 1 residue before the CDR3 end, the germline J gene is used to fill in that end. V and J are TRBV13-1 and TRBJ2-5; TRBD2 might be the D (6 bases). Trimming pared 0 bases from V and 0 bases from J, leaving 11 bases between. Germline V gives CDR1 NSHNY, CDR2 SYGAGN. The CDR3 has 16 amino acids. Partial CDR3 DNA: TGTGCCAGCAGTGATGGGCTGGGGATTAACCAAGACACCCAGTAC. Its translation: CASSDGLGINQDTQY. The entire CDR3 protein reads CASSDGLGINQDTQYF.

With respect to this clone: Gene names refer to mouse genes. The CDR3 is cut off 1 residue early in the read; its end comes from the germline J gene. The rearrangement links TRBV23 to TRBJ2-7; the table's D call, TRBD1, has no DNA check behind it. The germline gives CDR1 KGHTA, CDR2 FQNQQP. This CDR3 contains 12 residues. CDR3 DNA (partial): TGCTCCAGCAGTCAATCCAGGGATGAACAGTAC. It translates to CSSSQSRDEQY. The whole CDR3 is CSSSQSRDEQYF.

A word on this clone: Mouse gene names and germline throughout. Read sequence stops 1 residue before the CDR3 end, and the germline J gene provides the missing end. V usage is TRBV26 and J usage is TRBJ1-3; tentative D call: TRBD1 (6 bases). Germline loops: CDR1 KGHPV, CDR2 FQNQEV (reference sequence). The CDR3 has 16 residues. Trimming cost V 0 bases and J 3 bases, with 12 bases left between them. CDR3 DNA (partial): TGTGCCAGCAGTCTGTCTGGGGGCTGGGATGGAAATACGCTCTAT. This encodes CASSLSGGWDGNTLY. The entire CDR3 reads CASSLSGGWDGNTLYF.

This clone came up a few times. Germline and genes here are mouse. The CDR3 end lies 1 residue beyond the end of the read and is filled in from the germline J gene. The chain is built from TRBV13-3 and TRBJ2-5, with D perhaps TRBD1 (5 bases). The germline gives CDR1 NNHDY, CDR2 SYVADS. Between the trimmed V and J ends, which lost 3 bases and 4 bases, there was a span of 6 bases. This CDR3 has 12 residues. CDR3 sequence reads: CASSGTKDTQYF. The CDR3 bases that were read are TGTGCCAGCAGTGGGACAAAAGACACCCAGTAC.

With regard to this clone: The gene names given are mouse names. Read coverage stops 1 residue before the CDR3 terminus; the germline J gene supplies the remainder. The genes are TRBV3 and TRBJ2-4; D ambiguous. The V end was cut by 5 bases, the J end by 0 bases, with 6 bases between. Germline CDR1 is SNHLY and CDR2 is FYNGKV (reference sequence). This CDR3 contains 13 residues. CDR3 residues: CASSQISQNTLYF. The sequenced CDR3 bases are TGTGCCAGCAGCCAAATTAGTCAAAACACCTTGTAC.

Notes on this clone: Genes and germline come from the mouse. CDR3 DNA (partial): TGTGCCAGCAGCACTAGTCAAAACACCTTGTAC. This gives the protein CASSTSQNTLY. The CDR3 in its entirety is CASSTSQNTLYF. J is TRBJ2-4 and V is TRBV3; D gene uncertain. Coverage ceases 1 residue before the CDR3 finishes, and the germline J gene fills in the end. Trimming left V 5 bases short and J 0 bases short, with 3 bases between. Looked up from germline, CDR1 is SNHLY and CDR2 is FYNGKV (reference sequence). The length of the CDR3 is 12 residues.

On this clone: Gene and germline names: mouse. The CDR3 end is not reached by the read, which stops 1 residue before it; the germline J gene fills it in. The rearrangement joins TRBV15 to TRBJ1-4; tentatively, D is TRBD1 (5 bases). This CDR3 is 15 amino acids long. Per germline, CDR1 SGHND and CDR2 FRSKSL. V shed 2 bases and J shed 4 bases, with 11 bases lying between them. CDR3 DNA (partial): TGTGCCAGCAGTTTAAAGGGGAGGAACAACGAAAGATTATTT. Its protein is CASSLKGRNNERLF. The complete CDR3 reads CASSLKGRNNERLFF. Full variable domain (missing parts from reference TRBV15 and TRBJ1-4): DAGVTQTPRHEVAEKGQTIILKCEPVSGHNDLFWYRQTKIQGLELLSYFRSKSLMEDGGAFKDRFKAEMLNSSFSTLKIQPTEPKDSAVYLCASSLKGRNNERLFFGHGTKLSVL.

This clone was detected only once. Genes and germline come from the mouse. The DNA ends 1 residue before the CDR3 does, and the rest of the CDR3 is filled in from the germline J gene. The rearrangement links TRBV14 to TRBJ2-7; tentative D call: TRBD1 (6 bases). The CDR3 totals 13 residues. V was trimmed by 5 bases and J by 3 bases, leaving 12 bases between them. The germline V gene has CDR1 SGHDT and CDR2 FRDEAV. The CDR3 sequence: CASSQDRLYEQYF. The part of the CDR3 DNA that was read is TGTGCCAGCAGCCAGGACAGACTCTATGAACAGTAC.

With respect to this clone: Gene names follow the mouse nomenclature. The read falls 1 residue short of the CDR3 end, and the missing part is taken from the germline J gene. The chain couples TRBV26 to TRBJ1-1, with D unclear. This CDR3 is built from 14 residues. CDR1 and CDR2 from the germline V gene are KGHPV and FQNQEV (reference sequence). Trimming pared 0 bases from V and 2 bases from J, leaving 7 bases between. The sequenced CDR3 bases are TGTGCCAGCAGTCTGTCCGGCAGCAACACAGAAGTCTTC. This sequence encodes CASSLSGSNTEVF. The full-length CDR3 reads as CASSLSGSNTEVFF.